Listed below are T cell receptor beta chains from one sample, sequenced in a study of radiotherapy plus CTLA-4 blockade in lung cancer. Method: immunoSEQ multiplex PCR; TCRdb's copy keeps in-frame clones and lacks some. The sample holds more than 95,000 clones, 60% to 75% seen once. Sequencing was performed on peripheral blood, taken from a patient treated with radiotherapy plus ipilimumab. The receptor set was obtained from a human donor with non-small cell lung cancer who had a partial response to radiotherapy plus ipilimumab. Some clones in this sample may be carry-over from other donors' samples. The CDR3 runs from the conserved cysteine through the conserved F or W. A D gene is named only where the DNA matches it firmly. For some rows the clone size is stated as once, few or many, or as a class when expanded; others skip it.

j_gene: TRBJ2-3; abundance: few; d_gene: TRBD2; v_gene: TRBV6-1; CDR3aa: CASSSSGGGADTQYF; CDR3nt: TGTGCCAGCAGTTCCAGCGGGGGAGGCGCAGATACGCAGTATTTT
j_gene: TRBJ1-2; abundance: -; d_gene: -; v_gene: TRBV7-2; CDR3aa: CASSLGSSRSYGYTF; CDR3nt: TGTGCCAGCAGCTTAGGATCGTCTCGGTCCTATGGCTACACCTTC
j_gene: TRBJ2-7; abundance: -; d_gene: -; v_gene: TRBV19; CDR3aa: CASSISSGTSYEQYF; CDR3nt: TGTGCCAGTAGTATATCCAGCGGGACATCTTACGAGCAGTACTTC
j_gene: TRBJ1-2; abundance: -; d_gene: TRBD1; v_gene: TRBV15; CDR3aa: CATSTETLTGRLHYGYTF; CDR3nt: TGTGCCACCAGCACAGAAACCTTGACAGGGAGGTTACACTATGGCTACACCTTC
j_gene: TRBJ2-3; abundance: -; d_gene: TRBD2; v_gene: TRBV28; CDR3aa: CASTWSGAHTQYF; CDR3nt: TGTGCCAGCACTTGGAGCGGGGCCCATACGCAGTATTTT
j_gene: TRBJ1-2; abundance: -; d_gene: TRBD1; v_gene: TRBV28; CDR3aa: CASSLWRQGLGYTF; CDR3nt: TGTGCCAGCAGTTTATGGAGACAGGGGTTGGGCTACACCTTC
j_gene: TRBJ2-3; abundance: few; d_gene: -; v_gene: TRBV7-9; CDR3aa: CASSLLFTGTDTQYF; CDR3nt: TGTGCCAGCAGCTTACTTTTCACAGGCACAGATACGCAGTATTTT
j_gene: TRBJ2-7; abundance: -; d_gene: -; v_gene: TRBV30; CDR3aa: CAWSTGISPYEQYF; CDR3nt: TGTGCCTGGAGTACGGGGATTAGCCCCTACGAGCAGTACTTC
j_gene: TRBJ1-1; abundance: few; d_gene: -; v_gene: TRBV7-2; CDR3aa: CASSPLFMNTEAFF; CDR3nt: TGTGCCAGCAGCCCACTCTTTATGAACACTGAAGCTTTCTTT
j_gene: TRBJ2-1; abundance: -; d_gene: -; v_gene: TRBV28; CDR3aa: CASSSPSASYNEQFF; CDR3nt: TGTGCCAGCAGTTCTCCTAGTGCGTCCTACAATGAGCAGTTCTTC
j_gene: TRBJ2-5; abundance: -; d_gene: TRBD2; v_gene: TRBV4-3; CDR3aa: CASSQDYRTRKTQYF; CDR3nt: TGCGCCAGCAGCCAAGACTATAGGACTAGAAAGACCCAGTACTTC
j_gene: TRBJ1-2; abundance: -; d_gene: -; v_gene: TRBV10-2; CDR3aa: CASSENRKVSGYTF; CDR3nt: TGCGCCAGCAGTGAAAACAGGAAGGTCAGTGGCTACACCTTC
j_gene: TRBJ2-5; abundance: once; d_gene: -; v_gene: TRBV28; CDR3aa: CASTPLGRGETQYF; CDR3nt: TGTGCCAGCACCCCTCTCGGTAGAGGAGAGACCCAGTACTTC
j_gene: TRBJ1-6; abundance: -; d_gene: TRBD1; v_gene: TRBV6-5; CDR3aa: CASRLHRDRNSPLHF; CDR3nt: TGTGCCAGCAGGCTTCACCGGGACAGAAATTCACCCCTCCACTTT
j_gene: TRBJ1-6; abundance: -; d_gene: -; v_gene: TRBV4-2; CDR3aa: CASSQVLQSRSPLHF; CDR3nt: TGTGCCAGCAGCCAAGTTTTGCAGTCTCGCTCACCCCTCCACTTT
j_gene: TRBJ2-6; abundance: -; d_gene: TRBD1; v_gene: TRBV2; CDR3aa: CASSERLGGIGANVLTF; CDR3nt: TGTGCCAGCAGTGAACGGTTAGGGGGCATTGGGGCCAACGTCCTGACTTTC
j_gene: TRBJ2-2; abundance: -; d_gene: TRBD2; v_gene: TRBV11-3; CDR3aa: CASSYLAGANTGELFF; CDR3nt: TGTGCCAGCAGCTATCTAGCGGGGGCGAACACCGGGGAGCTGTTTTTT
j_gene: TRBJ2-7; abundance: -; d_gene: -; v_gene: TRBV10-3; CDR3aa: CAISEVDNYEQYF; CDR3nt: TGTGCCATCAGTGAGGTGGACAACTACGAGCAGTACTTC
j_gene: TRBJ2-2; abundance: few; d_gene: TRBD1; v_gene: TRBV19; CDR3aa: CASSFSGGFGGELFF; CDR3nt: TGTGCCAGTAGTTTCTCAGGGGGCTTTGGCGGGGAGCTGTTTTTT
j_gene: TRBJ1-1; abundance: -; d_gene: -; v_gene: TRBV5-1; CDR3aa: CASSPRSNTEAFF; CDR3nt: TGCGCCAGCAGCCCCCGGTCGAACACTGAAGCTTTCTTT
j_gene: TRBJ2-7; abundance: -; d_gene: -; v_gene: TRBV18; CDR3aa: CASSTGSGEQYF; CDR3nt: TGTGCCAGCTCAACCGGCTCGGGGGAGCAGTACTTC
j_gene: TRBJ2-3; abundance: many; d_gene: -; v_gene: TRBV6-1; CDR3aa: CASSPYTTDTQYF; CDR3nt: TGTGCCAGCAGTCCATATACTACAGATACGCAGTATTTT
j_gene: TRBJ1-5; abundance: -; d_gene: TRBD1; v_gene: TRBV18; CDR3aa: CASSPPQGATPGNQPQHF; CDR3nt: TGTGCCAGCTCACCACCCCAGGGGGCCACGCCAGGCAATCAGCCCCAGCATTTT
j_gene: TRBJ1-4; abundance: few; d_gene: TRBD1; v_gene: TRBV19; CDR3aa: CASSSTLGTGDEKLFF; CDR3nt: TGTGCCAGTAGTAGTACCCTCGGGACAGGGGATGAAAAACTGTTTTTT
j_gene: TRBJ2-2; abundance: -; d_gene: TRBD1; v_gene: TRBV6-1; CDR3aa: CASSEPGTGRVGELFF; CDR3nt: TGTGCCAGCAGTGAACCCGGGACAGGGAGGGTCGGGGAGCTGTTTTTT
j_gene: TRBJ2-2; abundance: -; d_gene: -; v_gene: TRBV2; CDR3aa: CASSELTVTTGELFF; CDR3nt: TGTGCCAGCAGTGAGTTAACGGTCACCACCGGGGAGCTGTTTTTT
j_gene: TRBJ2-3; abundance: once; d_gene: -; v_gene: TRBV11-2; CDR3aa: CASSARTGVSDTQYF; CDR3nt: TGTGCCAGCAGCGCCAGGACGGGAGTGTCAGATACGCAGTATTTT
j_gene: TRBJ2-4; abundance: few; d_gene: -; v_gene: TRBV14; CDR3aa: CASSQDGGAKNIQYF; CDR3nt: TGTGCCAGCAGCCAAGACGGGGGAGCCAAAAACATTCAGTACTTC
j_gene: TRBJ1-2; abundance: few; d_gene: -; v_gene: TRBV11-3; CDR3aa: CASSLGFGTANYGYTF; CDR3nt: TGTGCCAGCAGCTTAGGTTTCGGTACAGCTAACTATGGCTACACCTTC
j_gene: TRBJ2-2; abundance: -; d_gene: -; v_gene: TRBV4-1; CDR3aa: CASRRITGGELFF; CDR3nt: TGCGCCAGCAGAAGAATTACGGGCGGGGAGCTGTTTTTT
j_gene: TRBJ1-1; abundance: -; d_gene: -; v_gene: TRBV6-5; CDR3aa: CAISERHLNTEAFF; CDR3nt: TGTGCCATCAGTGAGCGGCACCTGAACACTGAAGCTTTCTTT
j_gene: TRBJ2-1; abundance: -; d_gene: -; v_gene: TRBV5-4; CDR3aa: CASTGINEQFF; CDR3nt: TGTGCCAGCACCGGGATCAATGAGCAGTTCTTC
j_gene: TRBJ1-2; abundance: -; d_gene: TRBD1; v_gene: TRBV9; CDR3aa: CASTPRGTGRIYGYTF; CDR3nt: TGTGCCAGCACCCCGAGGGGGACAGGGCGAATCTATGGCTACACCTTC
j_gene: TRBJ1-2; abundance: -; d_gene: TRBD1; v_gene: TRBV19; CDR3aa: CASSLAQGAGYGYTF; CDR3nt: TGTGCCAGTAGCCTAGCACAGGGGGCGGGCTATGGCTACACCTTC
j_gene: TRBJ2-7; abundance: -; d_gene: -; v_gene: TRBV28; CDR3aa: CASSLSPPLYYEQYF; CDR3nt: TGTGCCAGCAGTTTATCCCCCCCACTTTATTACGAGCAGTACTTC
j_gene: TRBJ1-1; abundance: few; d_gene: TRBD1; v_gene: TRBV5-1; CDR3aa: CASSSTGTVNTEAFF; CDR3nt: TGCGCCAGCAGCTCCACCGGGACAGTGAACACTGAAGCTTTCTTT
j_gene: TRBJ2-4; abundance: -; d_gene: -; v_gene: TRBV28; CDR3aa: CASSLLAKNIQYF; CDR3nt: TGTGCCAGCAGTTTACTAGCCAAAAACATTCAGTACTTC
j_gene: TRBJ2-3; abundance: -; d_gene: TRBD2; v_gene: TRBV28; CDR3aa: CASNSGDTDTQYF; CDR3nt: TGTGCCAGCAATAGCGGGGACACAGATACGCAGTATTTT
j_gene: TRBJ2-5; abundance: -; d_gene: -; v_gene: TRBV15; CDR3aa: CATSRGSGDSETQYF; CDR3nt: TGTGCCACCAGCAGAGGGTCAGGGGATTCGGAGACCCAGTACTTC
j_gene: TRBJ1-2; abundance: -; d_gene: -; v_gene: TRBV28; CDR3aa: CASRPNTRQAYGYTF; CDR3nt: TGTGCCAGCAGACCCAATACGAGGCAAGCCTATGGCTACACCTTC
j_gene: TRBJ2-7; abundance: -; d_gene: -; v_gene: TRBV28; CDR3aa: CASSSQGNPPYEQYF; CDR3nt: TGTGCCAGCAGTTCGCAGGGGAATCCCCCCTACGAGCAGTACTTC
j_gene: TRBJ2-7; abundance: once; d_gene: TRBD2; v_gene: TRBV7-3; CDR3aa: CASSLDSGTRTEQYF; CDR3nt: TGTGCCAGCAGCCTGGATAGCGGGACCAGAACCGAGCAGTACTTC